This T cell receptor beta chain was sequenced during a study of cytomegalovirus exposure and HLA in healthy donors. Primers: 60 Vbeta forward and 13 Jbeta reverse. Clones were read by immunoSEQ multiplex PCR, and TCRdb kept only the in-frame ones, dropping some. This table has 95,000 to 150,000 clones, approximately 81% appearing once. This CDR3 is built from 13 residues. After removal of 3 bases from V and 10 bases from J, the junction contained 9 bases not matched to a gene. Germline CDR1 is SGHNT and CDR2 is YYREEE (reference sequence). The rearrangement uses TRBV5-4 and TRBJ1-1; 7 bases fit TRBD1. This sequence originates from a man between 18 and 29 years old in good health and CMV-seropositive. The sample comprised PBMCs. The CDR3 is CASSSGQARGAFF. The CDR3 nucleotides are TGTGCCAGCAGCTCAGGACAGGCCCGCGGAGCTTTCTTT.